Reported below is one T cell receptor (beta chain). Its antigen is not known. The stimulus was lysate of CMV-infected fibroblasts, around 11 ug/mL. CD40L/CD69 double-negative CD45RO-high memory CD4+ T cells were collected. Adults with HIV-1 started suppressive ART while chronically infected. Germline CDR1 KGHDR, CDR2 SFDVKD. The CDR3 spans 16 residues. V lost 3 bases and J lost 3, with 15 bases in between. The immunoSEQ assay was version 4, run in survey mode. TCRdb keeps only in-frame clones here, not all; method: immunoSEQ multiplex PCR. The sample holds under 60,000 clones, over 70% seen once. The data originate from a study of persistence of HIV-infected CD4 T cells. For the study at large: The sample holds CD4+ T cells responsive to CMV or HIV-1 Gag. A couple of participants gave one leukapheresis sample; others gave up to about 180 mL blood repeatedly. Study-wide results and limits: TCRbeta richness was lower in CMV- and Gag-responding cells than in anti-CD3/anti-CD28-responding cells.

The source is an adult man with HIV who was CMV-seropositive. The chain employs TRBV24-1 and TRBJ2-3, with a tentative D call TRBD1 (8 bases). The sequenced sample was CD4+ T cells sorted from PBMCs after approximately 19-hour stimulation, obtained from a patient who received antiretroviral therapy. As DNA, the CDR3 is TGTGCCACCAGTGATAACAGGGGGGGGATGACAGATACGCAGTATTTT. It specifies CATSDNRGGMTDTQYF.